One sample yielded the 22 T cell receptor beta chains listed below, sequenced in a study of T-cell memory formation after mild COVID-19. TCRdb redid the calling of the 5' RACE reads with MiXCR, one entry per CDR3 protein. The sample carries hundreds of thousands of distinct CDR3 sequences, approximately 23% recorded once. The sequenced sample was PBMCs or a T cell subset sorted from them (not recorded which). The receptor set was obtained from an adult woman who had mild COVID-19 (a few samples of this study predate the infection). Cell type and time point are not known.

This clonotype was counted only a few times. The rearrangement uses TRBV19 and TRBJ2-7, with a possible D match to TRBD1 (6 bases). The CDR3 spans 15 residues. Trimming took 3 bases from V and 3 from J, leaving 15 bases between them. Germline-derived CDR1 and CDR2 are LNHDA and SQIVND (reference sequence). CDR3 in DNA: TGTGCCAGTAGTATGGGAACCGGGACATTCTACGAGCAGTACTTC. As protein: CASSMGTGTFYEQYF.

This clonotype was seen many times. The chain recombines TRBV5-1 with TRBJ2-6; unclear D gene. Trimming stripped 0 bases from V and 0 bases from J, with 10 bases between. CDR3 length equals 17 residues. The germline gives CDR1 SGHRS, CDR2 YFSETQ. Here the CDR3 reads CASSLVAVNSGANVLTF. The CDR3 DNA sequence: TGCGCCAGCAGCTTGGTGGCAGTTAACTCTGGGGCCAACGTCCTGACTTTC.

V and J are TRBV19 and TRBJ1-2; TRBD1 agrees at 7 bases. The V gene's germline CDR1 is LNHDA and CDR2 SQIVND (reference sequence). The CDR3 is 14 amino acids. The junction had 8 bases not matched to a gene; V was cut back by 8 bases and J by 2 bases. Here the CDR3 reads CASLPGQRNYGYTF. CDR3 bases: TGTGCCAGTCTGCCGGGACAGAGAAACTATGGCTACACCTTC.

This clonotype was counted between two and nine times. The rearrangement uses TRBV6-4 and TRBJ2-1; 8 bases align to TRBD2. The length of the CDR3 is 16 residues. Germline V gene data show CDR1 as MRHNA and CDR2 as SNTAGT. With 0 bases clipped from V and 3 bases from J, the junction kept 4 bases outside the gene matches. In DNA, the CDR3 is TGTGCCAGCAGTGACTCGAGCGGGAGAGGCTACAATGAGCAGTTCTTC. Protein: CASSDSSGRGYNEQFF.

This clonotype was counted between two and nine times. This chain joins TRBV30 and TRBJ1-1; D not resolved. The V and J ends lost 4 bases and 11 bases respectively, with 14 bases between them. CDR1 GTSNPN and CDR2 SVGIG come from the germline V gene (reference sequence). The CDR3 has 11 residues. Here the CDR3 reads CAWTRSEVAFF. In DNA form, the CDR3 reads TGTGCCTGGACCCGTTCGGAGGTGGCTTTCTTT.

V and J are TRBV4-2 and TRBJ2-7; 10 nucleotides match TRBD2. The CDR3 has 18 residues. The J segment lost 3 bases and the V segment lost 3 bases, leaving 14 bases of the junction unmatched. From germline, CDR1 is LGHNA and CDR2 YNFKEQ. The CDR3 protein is CASSQERLLAGFYYEQYF. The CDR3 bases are TGTGCCAGCAGCCAGGAACGCTTACTAGCGGGGTTCTACTACGAGCAGTACTTC.

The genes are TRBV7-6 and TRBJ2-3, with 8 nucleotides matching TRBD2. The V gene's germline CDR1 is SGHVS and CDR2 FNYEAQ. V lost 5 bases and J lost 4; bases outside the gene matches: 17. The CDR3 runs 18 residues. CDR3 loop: CASSAILEASGRSDTQYF. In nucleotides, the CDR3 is TGTGCCAGCAGCGCTATACTCGAGGCTAGCGGGCGCTCAGATACGCAGTATTTT.

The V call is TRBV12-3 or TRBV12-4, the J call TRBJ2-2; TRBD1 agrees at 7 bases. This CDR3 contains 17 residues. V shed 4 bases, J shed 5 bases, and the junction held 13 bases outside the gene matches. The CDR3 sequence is CASSSLGQTSRTGELFF. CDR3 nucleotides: TGTGCCAGCAGTTCGTTGGGACAGACCTCGAGAACCGGGGAGCTGTTTTTT.

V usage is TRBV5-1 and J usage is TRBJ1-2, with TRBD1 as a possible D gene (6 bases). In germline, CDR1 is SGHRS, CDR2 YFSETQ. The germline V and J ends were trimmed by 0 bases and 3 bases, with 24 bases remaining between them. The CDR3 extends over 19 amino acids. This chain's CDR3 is CASSLAEWDIEEVDYGYTF. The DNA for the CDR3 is TGCGCCAGCAGCTTGGCCGAATGGGACATCGAGGAAGTGGACTATGGCTACACCTTC.

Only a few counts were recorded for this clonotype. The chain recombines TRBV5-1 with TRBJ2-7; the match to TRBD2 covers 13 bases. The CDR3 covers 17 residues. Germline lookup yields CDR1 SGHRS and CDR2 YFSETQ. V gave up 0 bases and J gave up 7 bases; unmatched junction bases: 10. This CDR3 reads CASSLGPLAGGPVEQYF. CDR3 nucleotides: TGCGCCAGCAGCTTGGGCCCACTAGCGGGAGGGCCCGTTGAGCAGTACTTC.

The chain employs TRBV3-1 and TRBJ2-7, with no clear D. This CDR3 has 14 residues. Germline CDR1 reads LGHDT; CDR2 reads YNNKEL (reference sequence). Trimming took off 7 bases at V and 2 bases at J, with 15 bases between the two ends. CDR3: CASKARFPPYEQYF. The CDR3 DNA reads TGTGCCAGCAAGGCTAGATTCCCCCCCTACGAGCAGTACTTC.

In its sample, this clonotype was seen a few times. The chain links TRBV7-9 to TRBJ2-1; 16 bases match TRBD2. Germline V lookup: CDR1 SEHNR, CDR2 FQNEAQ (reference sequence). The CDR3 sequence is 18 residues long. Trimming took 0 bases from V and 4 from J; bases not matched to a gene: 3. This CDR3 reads CASSLAGTSGRVYNEQFF. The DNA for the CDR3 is TGTGCCAGCAGCTTAGCCGGGACTAGCGGGAGGGTGTACAATGAGCAGTTCTTC. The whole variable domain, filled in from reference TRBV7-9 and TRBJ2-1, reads DTGVSQNPRHKITKRGQNVTFRCDPISEHNRLYWYRQTLGQGPEFLTYFQNEAQLEKSRLLSDRFSAERPKGSFSTLEIQRTEQGDSAMYLCASSLAGTSGRVYNEQFFGPGTRLTVL.

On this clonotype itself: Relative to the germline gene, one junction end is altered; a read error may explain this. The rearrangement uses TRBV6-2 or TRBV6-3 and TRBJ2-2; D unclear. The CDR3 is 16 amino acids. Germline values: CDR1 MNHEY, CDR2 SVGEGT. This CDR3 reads CASIYSVAVVTGELFF. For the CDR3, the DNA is TGTGCCAGCATTTACTCCGTGGCAGTAGTCACCGGGGAGCTGTTTTTT.

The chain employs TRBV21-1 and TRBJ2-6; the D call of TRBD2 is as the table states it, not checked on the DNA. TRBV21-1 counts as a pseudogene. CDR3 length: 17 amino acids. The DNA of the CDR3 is TGTGCCAGCAGCCAAACAGGGCTCTCCTCTGGGGCCAACGTCCTGACTTTC. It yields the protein CASSQTGLSSGANVLTF.

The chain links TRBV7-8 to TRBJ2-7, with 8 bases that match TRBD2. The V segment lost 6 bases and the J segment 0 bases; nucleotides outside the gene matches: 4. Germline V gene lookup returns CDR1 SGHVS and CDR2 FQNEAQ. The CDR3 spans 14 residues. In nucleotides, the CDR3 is TGTGCCAGCAGAGCGGGAGCGGTCTCCTACGAGCAGTACTTC. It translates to CASRAGAVSYEQYF.

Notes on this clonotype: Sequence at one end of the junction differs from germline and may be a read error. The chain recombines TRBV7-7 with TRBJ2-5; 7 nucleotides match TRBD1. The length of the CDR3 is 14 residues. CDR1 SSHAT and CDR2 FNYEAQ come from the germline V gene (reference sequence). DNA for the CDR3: TGTGCTAGCAGCTTAGGGGGCAGGGCAGAGACCCAGTACTTC. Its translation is CASSLGGRAETQYF.

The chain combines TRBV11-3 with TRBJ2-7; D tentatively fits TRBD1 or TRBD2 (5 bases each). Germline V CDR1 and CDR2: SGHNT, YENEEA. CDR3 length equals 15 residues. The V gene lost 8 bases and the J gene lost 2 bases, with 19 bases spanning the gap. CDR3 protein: CASGFLGPSPYEQYF. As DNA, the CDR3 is TGTGCCAGCGGATTCCTGGGACCGTCTCCCTACGAGCAGTACTTC.

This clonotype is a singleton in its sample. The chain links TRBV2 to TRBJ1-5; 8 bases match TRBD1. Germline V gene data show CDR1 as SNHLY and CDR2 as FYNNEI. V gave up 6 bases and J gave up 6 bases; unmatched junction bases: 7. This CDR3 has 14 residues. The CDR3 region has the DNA TGTGCCAGCAGCGCACAGGGGGGGAGTCAGCCCCAGCATTTT. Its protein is CASSAQGGSQPQHF.

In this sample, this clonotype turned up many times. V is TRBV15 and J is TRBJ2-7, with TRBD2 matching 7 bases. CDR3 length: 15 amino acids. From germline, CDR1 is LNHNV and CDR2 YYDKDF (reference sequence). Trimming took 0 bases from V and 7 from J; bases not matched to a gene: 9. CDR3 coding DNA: TGTGCCACCAGCAGAGATGGGGGGACTATCGGGGAGCAGTACTTC. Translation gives CATSRDGGTIGEQYF.

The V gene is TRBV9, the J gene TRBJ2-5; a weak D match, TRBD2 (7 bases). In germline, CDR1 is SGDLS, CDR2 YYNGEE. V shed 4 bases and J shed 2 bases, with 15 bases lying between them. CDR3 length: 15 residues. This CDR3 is CASSLLGGRQETQYF. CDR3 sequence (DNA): TGTGCCAGCAGCCTGTTGGGGGGGCGGCAAGAGACCCAGTACTTC.

For the CDR3, the DNA is TGTGCCAGTGGAGACTCCGGGACAGGTTCCTACGAGCAGTACTTC. Translated: CASGDSGTGSYEQYF. This chain links TRBV19 with TRBJ2-7; 8 bases line up with TRBD1. Germline loops: CDR1 LNHDA, CDR2 SQIVND (reference sequence). The V segment lost 8 bases and the J segment 1 base; nucleotides outside the gene matches: 10. The CDR3 totals 15 residues.

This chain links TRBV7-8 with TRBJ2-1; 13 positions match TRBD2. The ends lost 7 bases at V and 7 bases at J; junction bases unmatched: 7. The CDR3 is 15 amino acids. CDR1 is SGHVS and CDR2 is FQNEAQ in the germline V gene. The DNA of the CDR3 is TGTGCCAGCAAACGCCCGGGACTAGCGGGAAATGAGCAGTTCTTC. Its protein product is CASKRPGLAGNEQFF.